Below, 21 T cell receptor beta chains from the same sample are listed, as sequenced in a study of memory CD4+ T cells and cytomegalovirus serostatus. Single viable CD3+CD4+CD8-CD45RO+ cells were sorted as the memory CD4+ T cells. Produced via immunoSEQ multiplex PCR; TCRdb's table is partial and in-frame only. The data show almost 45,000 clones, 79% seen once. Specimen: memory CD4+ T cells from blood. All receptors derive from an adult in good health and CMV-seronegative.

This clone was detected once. CDR3 sequence: CASTPDRGQSPLHF. In DNA form, the CDR3 reads TGTGCCAGCACCCCGGACAGGGGGCAATCACCCCTCCACTTT. The rearrangement links TRBV7-2 to TRBJ1-6; TRBD1 matches at 11 bases. The germline gives CDR1 SGHTA, CDR2 FQGNSA. The CDR3 has 14 amino acids. V was pared by 7 bases and J by 10 bases, with 6 bases of the junction left unmatched.

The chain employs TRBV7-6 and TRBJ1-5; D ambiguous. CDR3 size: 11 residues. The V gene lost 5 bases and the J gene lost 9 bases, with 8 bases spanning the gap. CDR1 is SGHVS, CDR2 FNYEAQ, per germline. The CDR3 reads CASSREGPQHF. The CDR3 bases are TGTGCCAGCAGCCGCGAGGGGCCCCAGCATTTT.

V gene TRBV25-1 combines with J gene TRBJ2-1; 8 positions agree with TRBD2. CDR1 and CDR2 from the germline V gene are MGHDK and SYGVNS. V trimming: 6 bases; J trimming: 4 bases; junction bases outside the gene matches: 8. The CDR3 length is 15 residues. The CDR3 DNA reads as TGTGCCAGCAGGAGGGCGGGAGGAAGTTACAATGAGCAGTTCTTC. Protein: CASRRAGGSYNEQFF.

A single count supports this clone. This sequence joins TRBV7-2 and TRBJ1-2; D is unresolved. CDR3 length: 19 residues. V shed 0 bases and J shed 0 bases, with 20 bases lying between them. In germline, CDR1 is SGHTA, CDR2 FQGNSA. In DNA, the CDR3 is TGTGCCAGCAGCTTAGCGCGAGGAGGCAGACGGAAAGCTAACTATGGCTACACCTTC. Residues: CASSLARGGRRKANYGYTF. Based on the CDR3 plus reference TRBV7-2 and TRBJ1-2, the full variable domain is GAGVSQSPSNKVTEKGKDVELRCDPISGHTALYWYRQSLGQGLEFLIYFQGNSAPDKSGLPSDRFSAERTGGSVSTLTIQRTQQEDSAVYLCASSLARGGRRKANYGYTFGSGTRLTVV.

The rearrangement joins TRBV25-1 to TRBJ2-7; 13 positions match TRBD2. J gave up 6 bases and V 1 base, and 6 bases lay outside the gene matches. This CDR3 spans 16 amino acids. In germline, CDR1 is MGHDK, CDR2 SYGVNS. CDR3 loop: CASSEWTSGSTGEQYF. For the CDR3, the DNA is TGTGCCAGCAGTGAATGGACTAGCGGGAGTACGGGCGAGCAGTACTTC.

CDR3 in amino acids: CASSLGSFGTGDADTQYF. CDR3 coding DNA: TGTGCCAGCAGCTTAGGTTCCTTCGGGACAGGGGATGCAGATACGCAGTATTTT. This chain uses TRBV7-9 with TRBJ2-3; TRBD1 aligns across 10 bases. Losses at the gene ends were 1 base for V and 4 bases for J; bases not matched to a gene: 11. Germline CDR1 is SEHNR and CDR2 is FQNEAQ (reference sequence). The CDR3 runs to 18 residues.

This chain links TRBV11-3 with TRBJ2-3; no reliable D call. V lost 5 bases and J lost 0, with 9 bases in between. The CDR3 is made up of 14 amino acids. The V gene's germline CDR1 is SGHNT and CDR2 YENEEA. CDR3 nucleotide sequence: TGTGCCAGCAGCCTGATGACAAGCACAGATACGCAGTATTTT. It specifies CASSLMTSTDTQYF.

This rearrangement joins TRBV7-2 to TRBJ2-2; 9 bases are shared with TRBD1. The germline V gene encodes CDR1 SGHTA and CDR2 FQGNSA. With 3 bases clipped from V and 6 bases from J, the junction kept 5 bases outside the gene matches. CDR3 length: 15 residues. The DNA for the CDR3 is TGTGCCAGCAGCTTGCTGGGGACAGGGTCCGGGGAGCTGTTTTTT. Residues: CASSLLGTGSGELFF.

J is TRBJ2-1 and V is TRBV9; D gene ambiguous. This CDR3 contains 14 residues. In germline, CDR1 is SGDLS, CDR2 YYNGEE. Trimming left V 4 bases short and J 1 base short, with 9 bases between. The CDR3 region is CASSPARSYNEQFF. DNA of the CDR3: TGTGCCAGCAGCCCTGCTCGGTCCTACAATGAGCAGTTCTTC.

In nucleotides, the CDR3 is TGTGCTAGTGGTTCAGGGGGGACAGGGAGGACTCAGCCCCAGCATTTT. It translates to CASGSGGTGRTQPQHF. The chain employs TRBV12-5 and TRBJ1-5; the match to TRBD1 covers 9 bases. J gave up 6 bases and V 4 bases, and 10 bases lay outside the gene matches. CDR3 size: 16 residues. Germline lookup yields CDR1 LGHNT and CDR2 FRNRAP. The full variable domain, its missing parts supplied by reference TRBV12-5 and TRBJ1-5, is DARVTQTPRHKVTEMGQEVTMRCQPILGHNTVFWYRQTMMQGLELLAYFRNRAPLDDSGMPKDRFSAEMPDATLATLKIQPSEPRDSAVYFCASGSGGTGRTQPQHFGDGTRLSIL.

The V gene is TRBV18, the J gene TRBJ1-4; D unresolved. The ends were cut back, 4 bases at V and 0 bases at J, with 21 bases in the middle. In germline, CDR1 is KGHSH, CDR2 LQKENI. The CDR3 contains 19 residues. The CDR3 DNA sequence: TGTGCCAGCTCACTTAATGACGCAGGCAGTATTACAACTAATGAAAAACTGTTTTTT. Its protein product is CASSLNDAGSITTNEKLFF.

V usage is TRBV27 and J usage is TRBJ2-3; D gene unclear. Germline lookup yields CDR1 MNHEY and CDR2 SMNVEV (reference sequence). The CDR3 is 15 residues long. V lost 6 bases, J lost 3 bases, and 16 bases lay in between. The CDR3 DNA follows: TGTGCCAGCAGCCTTAGAGCAATCGGTACAGATACGCAGTATTTT. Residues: CASSLRAIGTDTQYF.

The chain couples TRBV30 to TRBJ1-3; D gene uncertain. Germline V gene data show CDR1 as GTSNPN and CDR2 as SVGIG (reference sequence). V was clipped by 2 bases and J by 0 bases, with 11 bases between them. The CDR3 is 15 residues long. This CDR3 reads CAWSLAANSGNTIYF. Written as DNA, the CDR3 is TGTGCCTGGAGTCTGGCAGCCAACTCTGGAAACACCATATATTTT. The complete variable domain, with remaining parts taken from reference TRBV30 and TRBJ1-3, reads SQTIHQWPATLVQPVGSPLSLECTVEGTSNPNLYWYRQAAGRGLQLLFYSVGIGQISSEVPQNLSASRPQDRQFILSSKKLLLSDSGFYLCAWSLAANSGNTIYFGEGSWLTVV.

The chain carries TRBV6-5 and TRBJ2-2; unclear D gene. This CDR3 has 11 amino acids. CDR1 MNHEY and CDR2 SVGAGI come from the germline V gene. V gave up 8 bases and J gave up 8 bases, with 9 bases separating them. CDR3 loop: CASVKRGELFF. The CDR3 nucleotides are TGTGCCAGCGTTAAGAGGGGGGAGCTGTTTTTT.

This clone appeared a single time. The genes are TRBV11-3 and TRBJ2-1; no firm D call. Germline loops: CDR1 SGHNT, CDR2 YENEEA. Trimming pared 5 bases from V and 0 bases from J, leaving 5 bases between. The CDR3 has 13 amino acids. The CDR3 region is CASSGISYNEQFF. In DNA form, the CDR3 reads TGTGCCAGCAGCGGGATCTCCTACAATGAGCAGTTCTTC. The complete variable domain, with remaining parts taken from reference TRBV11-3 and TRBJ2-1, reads EAGVVQSPRYKIIEKKQPVAFWCNPISGHNTLYWYLQNLGQGPELLIRYENEEAVDDSQLPKDRFSAERLKGVDSTLKIQPAELGDSAVYLCASSGISYNEQFFGPGTRLTVL.

The CDR3 sequence is CSVEDIKGRGYTF. The CDR3 DNA follows: TGCAGCGTTGAAGATATAAAGGGAAGAGGCTACACCTTC. This chain connects TRBV29-1 to TRBJ1-2; D not resolved. There are 13 residues in the CDR3. V dropped 0 bases and J dropped 8 bases, with 13 bases sitting between them. Germline V CDR1 and CDR2: SQVTM, ANQGSEA.

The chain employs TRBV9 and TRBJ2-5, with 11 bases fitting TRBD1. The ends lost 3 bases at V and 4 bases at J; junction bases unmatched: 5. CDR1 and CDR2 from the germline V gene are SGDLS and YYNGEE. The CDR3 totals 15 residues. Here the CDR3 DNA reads TGTGCCAGCAGCGAGAGGGACAGGGGGTCAGAGACCCAGTACTTC. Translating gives CASSERDRGSETQYF.

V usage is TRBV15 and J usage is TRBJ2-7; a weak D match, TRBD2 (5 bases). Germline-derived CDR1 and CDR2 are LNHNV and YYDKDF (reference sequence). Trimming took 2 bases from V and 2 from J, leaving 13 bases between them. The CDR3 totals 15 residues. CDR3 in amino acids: CATSRYLGGAYEQYF. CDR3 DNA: TGTGCCACCAGCAGATACCTCGGAGGCGCCTACGAGCAGTACTTC.

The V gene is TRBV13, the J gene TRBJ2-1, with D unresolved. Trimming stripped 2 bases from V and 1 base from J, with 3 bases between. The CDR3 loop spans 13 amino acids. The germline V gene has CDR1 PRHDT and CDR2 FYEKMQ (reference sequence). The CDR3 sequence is CASSLMSYNEQFF. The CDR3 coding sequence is TGTGCCAGCAGCTTAATGTCCTACAATGAGCAGTTCTTC.

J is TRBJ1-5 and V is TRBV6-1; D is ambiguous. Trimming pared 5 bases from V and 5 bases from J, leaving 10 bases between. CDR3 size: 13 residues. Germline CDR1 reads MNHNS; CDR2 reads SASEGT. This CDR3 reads CASSRERDQPQHF. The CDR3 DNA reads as TGTGCCAGCAGTCGGGAGAGAGATCAGCCCCAGCATTTT.

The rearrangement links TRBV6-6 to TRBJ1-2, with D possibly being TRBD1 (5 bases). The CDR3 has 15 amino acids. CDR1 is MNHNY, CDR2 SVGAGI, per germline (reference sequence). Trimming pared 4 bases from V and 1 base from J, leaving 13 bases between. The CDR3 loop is CASSSSGALNYGYTF. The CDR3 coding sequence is TGTGCCAGCAGTTCGTCCGGGGCTCTTAACTATGGCTACACCTTC.